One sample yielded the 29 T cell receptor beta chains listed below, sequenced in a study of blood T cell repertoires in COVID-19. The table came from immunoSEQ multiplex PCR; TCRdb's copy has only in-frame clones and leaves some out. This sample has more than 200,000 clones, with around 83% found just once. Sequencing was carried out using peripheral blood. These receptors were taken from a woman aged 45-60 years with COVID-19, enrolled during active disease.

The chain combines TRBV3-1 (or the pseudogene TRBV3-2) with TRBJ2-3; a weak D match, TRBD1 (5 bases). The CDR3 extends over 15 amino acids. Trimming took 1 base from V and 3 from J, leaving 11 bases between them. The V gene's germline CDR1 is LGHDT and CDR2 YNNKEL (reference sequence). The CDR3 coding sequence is TGTGCCAGCAGCCAAGTGCCAGGGCGGACAGATACGCAGTATTTT. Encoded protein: CASSQVPGRTDTQYF.

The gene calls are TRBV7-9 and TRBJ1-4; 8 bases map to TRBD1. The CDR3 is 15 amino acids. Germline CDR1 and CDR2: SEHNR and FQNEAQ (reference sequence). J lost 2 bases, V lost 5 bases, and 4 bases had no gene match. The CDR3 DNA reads TGTGCCAGCAGCCAAGGACAGGGCACTAATGAAAAACTGTTTTTT. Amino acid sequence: CASSQGQGTNEKLFF.

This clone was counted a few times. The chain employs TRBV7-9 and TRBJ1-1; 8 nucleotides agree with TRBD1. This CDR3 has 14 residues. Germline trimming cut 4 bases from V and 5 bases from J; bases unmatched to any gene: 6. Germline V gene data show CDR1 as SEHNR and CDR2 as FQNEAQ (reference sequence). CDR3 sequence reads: CASSSLGQGTEAFF. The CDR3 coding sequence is TGTGCCAGCAGCTCCCTCGGACAGGGAACTGAAGCTTTCTTT.

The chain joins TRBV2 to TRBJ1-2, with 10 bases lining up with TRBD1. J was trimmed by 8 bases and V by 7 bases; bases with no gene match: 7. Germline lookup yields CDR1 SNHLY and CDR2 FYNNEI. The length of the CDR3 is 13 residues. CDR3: CASKGQGEGGYTF. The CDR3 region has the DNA TGTGCCAGCAAAGGACAGGGGGAAGGAGGCTACACCTTC. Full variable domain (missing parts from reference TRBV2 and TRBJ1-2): EPEVTQTPSHQVTQMGQEVILRCVPISNHLYFYWYRQILGQKVEFLVSFYNNEISEKSEIFDDQFSVERPDGSNFTLKIRSTKLEDSAMYFCASKGQGEGGYTFGSGTRLTVV.

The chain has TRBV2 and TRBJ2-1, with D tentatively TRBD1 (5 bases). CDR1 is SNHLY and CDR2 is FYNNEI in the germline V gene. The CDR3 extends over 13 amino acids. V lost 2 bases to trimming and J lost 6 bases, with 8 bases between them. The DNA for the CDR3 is TGTGCCAGCAGTGAACAGGGTTTCAATGAGCAGTTCTTC. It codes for CASSEQGFNEQFF.

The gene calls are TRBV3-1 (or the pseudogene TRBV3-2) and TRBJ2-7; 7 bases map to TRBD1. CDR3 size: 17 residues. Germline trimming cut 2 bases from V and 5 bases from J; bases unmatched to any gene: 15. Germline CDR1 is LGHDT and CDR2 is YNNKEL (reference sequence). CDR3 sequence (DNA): TGTGCCAGCAGCCAAACCATACGGACAGGTAGTATGGACGAGCAGTACTTC. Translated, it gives CASSQTIRTGSMDEQYF.

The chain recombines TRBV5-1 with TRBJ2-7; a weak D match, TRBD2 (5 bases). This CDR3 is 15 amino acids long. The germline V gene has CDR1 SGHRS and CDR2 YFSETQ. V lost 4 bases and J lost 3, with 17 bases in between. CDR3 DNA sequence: TGCGCCAGCAGCGTACGGGAAATAGAGTGCTACGAGCAGTACGTC. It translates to CASSVREIECYEQYV.

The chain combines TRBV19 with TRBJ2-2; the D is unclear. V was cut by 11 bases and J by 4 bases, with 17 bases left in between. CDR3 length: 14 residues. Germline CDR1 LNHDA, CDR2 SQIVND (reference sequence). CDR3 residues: CASKAQTFTGELFF. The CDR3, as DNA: TGTGCCTCAAAGGCACAGACCTTCACCGGGGAGCTGTTTTTT.

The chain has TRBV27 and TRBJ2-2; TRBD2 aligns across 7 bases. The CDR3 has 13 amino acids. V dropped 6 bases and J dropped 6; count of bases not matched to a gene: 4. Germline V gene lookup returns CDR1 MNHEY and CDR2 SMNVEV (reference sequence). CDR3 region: CASSLGGSGELFF. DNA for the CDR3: TGTGCCAGCAGCTTGGGGGGGTCCGGGGAGCTGTTTTTT.

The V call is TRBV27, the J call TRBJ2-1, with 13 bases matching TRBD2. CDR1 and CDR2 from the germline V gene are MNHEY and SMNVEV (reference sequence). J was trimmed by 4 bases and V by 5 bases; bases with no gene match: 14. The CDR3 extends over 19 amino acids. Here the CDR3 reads CASSKNRLAGGEKYNEQFF. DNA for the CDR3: TGTGCCAGCAGTAAGAACCGACTAGCGGGGGGAGAAAAGTACAATGAGCAGTTCTTC.

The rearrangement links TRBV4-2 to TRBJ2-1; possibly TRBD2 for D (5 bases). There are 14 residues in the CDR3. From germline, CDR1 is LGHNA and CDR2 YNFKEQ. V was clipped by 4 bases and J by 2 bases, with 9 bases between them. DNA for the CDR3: TGTGCCAGCAGCCCCCCGGGAACCTACAATGAGCAGTTCTTC. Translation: CASSPPGTYNEQFF.

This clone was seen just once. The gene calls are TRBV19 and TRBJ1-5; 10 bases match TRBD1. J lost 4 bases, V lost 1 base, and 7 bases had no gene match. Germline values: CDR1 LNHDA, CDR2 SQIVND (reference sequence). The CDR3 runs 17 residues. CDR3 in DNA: TGTGCCAGTAGTATAGTTCTGACAGGGGGCATGAATCAGCCCCAGCATTTT. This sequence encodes CASSIVLTGGMNQPQHF.

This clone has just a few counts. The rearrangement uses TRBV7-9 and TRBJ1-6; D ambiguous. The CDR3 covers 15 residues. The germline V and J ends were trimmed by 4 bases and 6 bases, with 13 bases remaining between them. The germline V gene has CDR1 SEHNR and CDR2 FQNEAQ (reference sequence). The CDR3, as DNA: TGTGCCAGCAGCTCAAACAGAACTCTTAATTCACCCCTCCACTTT. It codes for CASSSNRTLNSPLHF.

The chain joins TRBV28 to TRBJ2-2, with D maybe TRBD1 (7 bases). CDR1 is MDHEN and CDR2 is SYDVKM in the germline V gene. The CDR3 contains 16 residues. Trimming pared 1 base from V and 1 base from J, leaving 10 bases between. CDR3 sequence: CASSLSGGLNTGELFF. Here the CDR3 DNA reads TGTGCCAGCAGTTTATCAGGGGGGTTGAACACCGGGGAGCTGTTTTTT.

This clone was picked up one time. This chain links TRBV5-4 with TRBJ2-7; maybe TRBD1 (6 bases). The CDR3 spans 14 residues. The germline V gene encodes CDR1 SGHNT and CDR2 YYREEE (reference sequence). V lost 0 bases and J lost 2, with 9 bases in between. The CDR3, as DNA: TGTGCCAGCAGCTTGGGGGGGCACACCTACGAGCAGTACTTC. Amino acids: CASSLGGHTYEQYF.

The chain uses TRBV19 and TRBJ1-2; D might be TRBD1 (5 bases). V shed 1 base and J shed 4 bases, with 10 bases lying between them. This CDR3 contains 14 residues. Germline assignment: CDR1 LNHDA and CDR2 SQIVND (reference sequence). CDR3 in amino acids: CASSIAQGIYGYTF. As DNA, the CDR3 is TGTGCCAGTAGTATAGCTCAGGGCATCTATGGCTACACCTTC. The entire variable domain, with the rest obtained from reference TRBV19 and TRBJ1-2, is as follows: DGGITQSPKYLFRKEGQNVTLSCEQNLNHDAMYWYRQDPGQGLRLIYYSQIVNDFQKGDIAEGYSVSREKKESFPLTVTSAQKNPTAFYLCASSIAQGIYGYTFGSGTRLTVV.

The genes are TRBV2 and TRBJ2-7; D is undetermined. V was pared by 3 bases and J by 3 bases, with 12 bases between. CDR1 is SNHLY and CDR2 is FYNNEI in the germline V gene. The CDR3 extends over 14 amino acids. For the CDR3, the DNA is TGTGCCAGCAGTGATCTAGGCATTTTCTACGAGCAGTACGTC. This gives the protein CASSDLGIFYEQYV.

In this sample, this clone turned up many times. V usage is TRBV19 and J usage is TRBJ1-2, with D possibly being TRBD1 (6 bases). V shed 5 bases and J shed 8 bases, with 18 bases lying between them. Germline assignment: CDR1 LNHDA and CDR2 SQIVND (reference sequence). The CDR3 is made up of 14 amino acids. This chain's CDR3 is CASSSGGTLRGYTF. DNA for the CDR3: TGTGCCAGTAGTTCGGGGGGCACCCTCAGGGGCTACACCTTC.

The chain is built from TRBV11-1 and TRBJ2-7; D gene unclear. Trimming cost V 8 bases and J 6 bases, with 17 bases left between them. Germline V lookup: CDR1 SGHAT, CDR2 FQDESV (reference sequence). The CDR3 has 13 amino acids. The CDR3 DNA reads TGTGCCAGCCGTATGAGGCACTCTGGCGAGCAGTACTTC. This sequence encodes CASRMRHSGEQYF.

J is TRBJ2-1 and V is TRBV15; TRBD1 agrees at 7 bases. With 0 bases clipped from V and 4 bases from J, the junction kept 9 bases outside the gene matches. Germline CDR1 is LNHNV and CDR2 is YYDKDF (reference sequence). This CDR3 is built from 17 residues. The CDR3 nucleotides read TGTGCCACCAGCAGAGAGAGGGTCGGGGACAGATACAATGAGCAGTTCTTC. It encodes CATSRERVGDRYNEQFF.

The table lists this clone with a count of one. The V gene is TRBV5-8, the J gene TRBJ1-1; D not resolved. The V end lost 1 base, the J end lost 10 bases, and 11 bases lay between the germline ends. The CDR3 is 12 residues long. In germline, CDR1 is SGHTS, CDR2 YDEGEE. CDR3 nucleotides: TGTGCCAGCAGCTTGTCCAAAGCGCGAGCTTTCTTT. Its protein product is CASSLSKARAFF.

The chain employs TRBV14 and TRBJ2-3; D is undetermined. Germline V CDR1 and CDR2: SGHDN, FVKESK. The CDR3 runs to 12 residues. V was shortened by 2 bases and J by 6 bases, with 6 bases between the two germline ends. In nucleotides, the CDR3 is TGTGCCAGCAGCCAAATATTGGATACGCAGTATTTT. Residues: CASSQILDTQYF.

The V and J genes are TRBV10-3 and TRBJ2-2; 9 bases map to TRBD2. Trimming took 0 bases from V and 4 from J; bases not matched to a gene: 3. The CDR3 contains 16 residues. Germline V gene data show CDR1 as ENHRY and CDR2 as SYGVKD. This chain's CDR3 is CAISESASGVTGELFF. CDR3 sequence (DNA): TGTGCCATCAGTGAGTCGGCTAGCGGGGTCACCGGGGAGCTGTTTTTT.

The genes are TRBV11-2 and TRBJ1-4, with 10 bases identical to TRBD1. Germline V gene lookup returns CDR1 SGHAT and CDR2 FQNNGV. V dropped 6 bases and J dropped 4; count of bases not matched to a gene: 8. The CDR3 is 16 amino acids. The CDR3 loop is CASRRSDRGVNEKLFF. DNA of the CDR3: TGTGCCAGCAGACGATCGGACAGGGGGGTTAATGAAAAACTGTTTTTT.

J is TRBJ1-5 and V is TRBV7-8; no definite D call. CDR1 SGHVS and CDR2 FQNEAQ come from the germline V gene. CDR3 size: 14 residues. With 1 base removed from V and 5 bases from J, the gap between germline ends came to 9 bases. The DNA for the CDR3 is TGTGCCAGCAGCTTAGGTCGGGGTCATCAGCCCCAGCATTTT. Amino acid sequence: CASSLGRGHQPQHF. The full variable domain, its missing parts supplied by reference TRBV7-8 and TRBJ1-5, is GAGVSQSPRYKVAKRGQDVALRCDPISGHVSLFWYQQALGQGPEFLTYFQNEAQLDKSGLPSDRFFAERPEGSVSTLKIQRTQQEDSAVYLCASSLGRGHQPQHFGDGTRLSIL.

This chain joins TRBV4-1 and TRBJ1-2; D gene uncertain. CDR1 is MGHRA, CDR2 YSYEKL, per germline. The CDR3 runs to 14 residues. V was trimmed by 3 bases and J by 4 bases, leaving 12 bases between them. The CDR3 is CASSQEDVGYGYTF. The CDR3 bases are TGCGCCAGCAGCCAGGAGGACGTAGGCTATGGCTACACCTTC.

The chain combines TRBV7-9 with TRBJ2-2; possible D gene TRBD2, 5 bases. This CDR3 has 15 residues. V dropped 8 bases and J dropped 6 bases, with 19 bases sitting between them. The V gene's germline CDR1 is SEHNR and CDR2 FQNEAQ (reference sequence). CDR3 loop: CASHGQRHWAGELFF. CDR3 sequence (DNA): TGTGCCAGCCACGGGCAGCGGCATTGGGCCGGGGAGCTGTTTTTT.

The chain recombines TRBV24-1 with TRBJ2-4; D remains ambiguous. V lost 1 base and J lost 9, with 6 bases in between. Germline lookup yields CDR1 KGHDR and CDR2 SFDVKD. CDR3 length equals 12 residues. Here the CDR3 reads CATSDFGGIQYF. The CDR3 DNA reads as TGTGCCACCAGTGATTTCGGCGGCATTCAGTACTTC.

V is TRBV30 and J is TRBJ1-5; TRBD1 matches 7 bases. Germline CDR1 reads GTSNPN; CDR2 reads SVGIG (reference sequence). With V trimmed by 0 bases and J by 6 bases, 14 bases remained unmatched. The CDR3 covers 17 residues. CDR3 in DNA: TGTGCCTGGAGTGTAGGTCACGACAGGGTGGCGTGTCAGCCCCAGCATTTT. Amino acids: CAWSVGHDRVACQPQHF.